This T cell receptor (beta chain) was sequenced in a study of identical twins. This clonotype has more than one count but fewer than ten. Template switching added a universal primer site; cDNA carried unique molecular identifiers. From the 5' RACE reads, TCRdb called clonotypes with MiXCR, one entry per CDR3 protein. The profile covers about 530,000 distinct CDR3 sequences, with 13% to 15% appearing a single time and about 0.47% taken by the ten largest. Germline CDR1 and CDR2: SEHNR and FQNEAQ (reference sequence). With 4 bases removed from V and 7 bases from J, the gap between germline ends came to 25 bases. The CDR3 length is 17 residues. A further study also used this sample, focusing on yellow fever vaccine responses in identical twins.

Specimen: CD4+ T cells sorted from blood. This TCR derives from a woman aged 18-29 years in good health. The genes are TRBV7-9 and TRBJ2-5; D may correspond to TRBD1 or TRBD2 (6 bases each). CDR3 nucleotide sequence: TGTGCCAGCAGCTCACCCCCCACAGGGACTCGATTAGGGACCCAGTACTTC. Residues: CASSSPPTGTRLGTQYF.